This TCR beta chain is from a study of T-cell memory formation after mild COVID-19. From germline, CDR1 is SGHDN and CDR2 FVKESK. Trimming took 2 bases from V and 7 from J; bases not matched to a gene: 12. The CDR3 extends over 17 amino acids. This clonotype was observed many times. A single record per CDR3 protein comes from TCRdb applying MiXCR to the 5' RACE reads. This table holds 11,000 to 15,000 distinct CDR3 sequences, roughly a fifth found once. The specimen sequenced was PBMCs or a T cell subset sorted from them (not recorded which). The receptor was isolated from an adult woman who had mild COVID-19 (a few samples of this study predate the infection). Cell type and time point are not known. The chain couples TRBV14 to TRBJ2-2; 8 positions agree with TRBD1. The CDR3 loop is CASSQRERTGWIGELFF. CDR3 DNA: TGTGCCAGCAGCCAAAGAGAGCGGACAGGGTGGATCGGGGAGCTGTTTTTT. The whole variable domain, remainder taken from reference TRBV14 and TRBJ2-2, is EAGVTQFPSHSVIEKGQTVTLRCDPISGHDNLYWYRRVMGKEIKFLLHFVKESKQDESGMPNNRFLAERTGGTYSTLKVQPAELEDSGVYFCASSQRERTGWIGELFFGEGSRLTVL.